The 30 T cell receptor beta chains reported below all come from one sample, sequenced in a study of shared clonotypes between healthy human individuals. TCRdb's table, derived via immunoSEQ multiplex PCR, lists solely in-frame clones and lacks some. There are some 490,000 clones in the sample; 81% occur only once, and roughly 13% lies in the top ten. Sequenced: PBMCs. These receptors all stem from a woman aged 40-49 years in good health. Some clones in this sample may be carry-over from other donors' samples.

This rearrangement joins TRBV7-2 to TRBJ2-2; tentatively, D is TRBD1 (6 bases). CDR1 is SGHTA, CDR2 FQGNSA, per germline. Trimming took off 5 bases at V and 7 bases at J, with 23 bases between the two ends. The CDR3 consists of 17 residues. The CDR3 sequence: CASSRTPIRGRDGELFF. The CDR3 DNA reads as TGTGCCAGCAGCAGAACTCCCATCAGGGGTCGGGACGGGGAGCTGTTTTTT.

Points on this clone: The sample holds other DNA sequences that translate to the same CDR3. The CDR3 sequence: CASSFVGPYEQYF. The CDR3 DNA is TGTGCCAGCAGTTTTGTTGGCCCCTACGAGCAGTACTTC. The chain couples TRBV27 to TRBJ2-7; D is unresolved. This CDR3 has 13 amino acids. In germline, CDR1 is MNHEY, CDR2 SMNVEV (reference sequence). Trimming removed 3 bases at V and 2 bases at J, with 8 bases between.

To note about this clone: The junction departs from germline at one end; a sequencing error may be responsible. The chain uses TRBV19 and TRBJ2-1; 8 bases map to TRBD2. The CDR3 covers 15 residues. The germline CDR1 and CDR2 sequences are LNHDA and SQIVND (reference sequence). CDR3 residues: CSSSISGLAYNEQFF. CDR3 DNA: TGTTCCAGTAGTATTTCGGGACTAGCCTACAATGAGCAGTTCTTC.

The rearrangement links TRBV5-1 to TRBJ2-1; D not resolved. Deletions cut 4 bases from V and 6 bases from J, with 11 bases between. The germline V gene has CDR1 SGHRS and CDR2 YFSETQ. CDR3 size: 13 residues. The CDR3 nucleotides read TGCGCCAGCAGCGTCCCGCTAGGCAATGAGCAGTTCTTC. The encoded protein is CASSVPLGNEQFF.

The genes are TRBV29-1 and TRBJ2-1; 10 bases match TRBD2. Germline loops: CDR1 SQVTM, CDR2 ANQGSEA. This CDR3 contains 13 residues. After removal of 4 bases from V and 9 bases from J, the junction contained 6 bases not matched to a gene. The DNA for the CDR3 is TGCAGCGTTGGGACTAGCGGCCCCAGTGAGCAGTTCTTC. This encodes CSVGTSGPSEQFF.

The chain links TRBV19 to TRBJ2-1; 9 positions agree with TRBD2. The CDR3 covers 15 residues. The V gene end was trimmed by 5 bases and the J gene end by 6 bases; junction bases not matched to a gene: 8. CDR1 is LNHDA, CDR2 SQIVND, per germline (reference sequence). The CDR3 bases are TGTGCCAGTAGTCCCGGACTAGCGCGGATCAATGAGCAGTTCTTC. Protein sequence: CASSPGLARINEQFF.

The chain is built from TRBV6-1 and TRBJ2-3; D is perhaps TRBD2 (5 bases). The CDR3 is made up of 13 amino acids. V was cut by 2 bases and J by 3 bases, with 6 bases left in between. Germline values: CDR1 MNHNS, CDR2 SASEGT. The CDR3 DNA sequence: TGTGCCAGCAGTGAACCGGGGACAGATACGCAGTATTTT. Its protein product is CASSEPGTDTQYF.

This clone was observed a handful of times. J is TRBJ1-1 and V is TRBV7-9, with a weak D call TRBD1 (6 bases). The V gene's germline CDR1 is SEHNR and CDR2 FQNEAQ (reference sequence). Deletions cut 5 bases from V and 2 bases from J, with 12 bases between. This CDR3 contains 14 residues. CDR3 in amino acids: CASSGLQGNTEAFF. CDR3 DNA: TGTGCCAGCAGCGGGTTACAGGGAAACACTGAAGCTTTCTTT.

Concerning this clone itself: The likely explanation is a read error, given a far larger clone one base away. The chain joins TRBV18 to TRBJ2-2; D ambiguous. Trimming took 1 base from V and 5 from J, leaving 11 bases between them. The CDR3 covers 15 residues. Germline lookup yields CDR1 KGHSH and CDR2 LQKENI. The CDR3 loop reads CASSPHAVLTGELFF. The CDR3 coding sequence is TGTGCCAGCTCACCACACGCAGTGTTGACCGGGGAGCTGTTTTTT.

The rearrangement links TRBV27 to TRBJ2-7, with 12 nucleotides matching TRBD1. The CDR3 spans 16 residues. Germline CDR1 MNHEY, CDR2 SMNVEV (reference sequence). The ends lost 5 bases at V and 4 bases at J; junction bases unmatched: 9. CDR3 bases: TGTGCCAGCAGTCTCTCGGGACAGGGGGCTCATTACGAGCAGTACTTC. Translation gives CASSLSGQGAHYEQYF.

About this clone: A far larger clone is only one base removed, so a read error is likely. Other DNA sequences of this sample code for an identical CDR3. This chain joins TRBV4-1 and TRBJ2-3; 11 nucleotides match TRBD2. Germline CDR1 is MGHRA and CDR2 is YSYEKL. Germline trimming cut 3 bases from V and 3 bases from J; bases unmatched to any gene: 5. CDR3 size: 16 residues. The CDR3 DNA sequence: TGCGCCAGCAGCCAGGCAAGACTAGCGGGAACAGATACGCAGTATTTT. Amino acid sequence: CASSQARLAGTDTQYF.

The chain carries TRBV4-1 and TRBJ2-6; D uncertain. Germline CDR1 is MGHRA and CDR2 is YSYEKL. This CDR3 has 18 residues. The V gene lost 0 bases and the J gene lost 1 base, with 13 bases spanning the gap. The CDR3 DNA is TGCGCCAGCAGCCAAGATAGGGCAATCCTGTCTGGGGCCAACGTCCTGACTTTC. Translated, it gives CASSQDRAILSGANVLTF.

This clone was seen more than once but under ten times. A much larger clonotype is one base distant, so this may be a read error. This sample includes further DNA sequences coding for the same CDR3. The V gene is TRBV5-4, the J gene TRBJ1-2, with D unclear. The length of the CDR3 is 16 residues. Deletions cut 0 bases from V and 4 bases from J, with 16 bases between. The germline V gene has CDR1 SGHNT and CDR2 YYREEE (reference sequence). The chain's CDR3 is CASSLERVDPIYGYTF. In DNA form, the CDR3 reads TGTGCCAGCAGCTTGGAACGTGTCGACCCTATCTATGGCTACACCTTC.

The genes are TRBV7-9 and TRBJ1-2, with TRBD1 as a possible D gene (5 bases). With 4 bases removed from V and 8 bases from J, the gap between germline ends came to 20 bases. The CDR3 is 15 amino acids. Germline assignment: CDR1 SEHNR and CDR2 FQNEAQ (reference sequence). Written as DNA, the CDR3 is TGTGCCAGCAGCTATGGGCGGACAACTGAGGCGGGCTACACCTTC. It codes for CASSYGRTTEAGYTF. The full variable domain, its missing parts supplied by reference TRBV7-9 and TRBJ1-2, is DTGVSQNPRHKITKRGQNVTFRCDPISEHNRLYWYRQTLGQGPEFLTYFQNEAQLEKSRLLSDRFSAERPKGSFSTLEIQRTEQGDSAMYLCASSYGRTTEAGYTFGSGTRLTVV.

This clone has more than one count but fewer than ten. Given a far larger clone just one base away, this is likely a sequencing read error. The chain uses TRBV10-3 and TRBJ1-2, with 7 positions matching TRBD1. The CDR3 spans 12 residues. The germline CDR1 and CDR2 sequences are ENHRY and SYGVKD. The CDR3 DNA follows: TGTGCCTCGTCGAGACAGGGTCGGGGCTACGCCTTC. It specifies CASSRQGRGYAF.

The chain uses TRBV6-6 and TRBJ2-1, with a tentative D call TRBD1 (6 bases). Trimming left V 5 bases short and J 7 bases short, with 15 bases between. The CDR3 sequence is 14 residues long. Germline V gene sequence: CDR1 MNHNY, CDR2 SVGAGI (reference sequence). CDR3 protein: CASSHGQSGNEQFF. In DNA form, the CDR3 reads TGTGCCAGCAGTCACGGACAGTCGGGGAATGAGCAGTTCTTC.

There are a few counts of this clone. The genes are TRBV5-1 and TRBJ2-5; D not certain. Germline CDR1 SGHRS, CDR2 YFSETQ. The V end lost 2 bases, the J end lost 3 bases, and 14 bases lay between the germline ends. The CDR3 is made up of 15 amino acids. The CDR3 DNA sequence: TGCGCCAGCAGCTTAGCAGGTACTATGGAAGAGACCCAGTACTTC. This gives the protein CASSLAGTMEETQYF.

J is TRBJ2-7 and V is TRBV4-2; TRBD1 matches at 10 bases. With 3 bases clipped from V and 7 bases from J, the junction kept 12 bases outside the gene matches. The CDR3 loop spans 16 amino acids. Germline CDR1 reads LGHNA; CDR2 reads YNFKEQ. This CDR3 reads CASSQRTGTGAGEQYF. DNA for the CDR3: TGTGCCAGCAGCCAGAGAACCGGGACAGGGGCAGGGGAGCAGTACTTC.

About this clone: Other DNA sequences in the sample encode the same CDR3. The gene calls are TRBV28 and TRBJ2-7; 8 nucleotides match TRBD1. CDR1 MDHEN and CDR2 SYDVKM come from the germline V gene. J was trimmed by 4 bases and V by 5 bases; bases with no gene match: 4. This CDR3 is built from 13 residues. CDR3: CASSPGQGYEQYF. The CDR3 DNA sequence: TGTGCCAGCAGTCCCGGACAGGGATACGAGCAGTACTTC.

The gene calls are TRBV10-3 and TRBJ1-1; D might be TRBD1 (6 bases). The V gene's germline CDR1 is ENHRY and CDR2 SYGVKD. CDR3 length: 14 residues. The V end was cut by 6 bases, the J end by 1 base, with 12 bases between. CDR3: CAISQTGANTEAFF. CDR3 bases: TGTGCCATCAGCCAGACAGGAGCGAACACTGAAGCTTTCTTT.

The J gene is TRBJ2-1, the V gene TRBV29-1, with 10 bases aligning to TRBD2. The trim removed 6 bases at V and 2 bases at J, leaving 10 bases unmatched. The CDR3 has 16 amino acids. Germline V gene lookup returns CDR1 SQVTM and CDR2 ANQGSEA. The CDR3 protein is CSVGLAANGAYNEQFF. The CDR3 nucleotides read TGCAGCGTCGGACTAGCGGCAAACGGGGCCTACAATGAGCAGTTCTTC.

DNA of the CDR3: TGTGCCAGCAGCTCAAACAGGGGGACTGAAGCTTTCTTT. Translation: CASSSNRGTEAFF. The chain carries TRBV11-3 and TRBJ1-1; TRBD1 agrees at 8 bases. The V and J ends lost 4 bases and 5 bases, in that order; junction bases with no gene match: 3. The CDR3 covers 13 residues. Germline CDR1 is SGHNT and CDR2 is YENEEA.

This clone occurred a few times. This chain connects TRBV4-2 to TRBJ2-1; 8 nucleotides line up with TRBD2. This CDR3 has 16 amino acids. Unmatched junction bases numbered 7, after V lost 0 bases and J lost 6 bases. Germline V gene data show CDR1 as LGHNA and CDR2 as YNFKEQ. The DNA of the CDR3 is TGTGCCAGCAGCCAAGACGCAGTAGCGGGGATCAATGAGCAGTTCTTC. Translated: CASSQDAVAGINEQFF.

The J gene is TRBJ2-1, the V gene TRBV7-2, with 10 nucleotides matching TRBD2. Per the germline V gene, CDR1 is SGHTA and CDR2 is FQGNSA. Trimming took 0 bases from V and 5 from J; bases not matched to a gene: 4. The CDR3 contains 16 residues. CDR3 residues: CASSLASGRINNEQFF. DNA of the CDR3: TGTGCCAGCAGCTTAGCTAGCGGGAGGATCAACAATGAGCAGTTCTTC.

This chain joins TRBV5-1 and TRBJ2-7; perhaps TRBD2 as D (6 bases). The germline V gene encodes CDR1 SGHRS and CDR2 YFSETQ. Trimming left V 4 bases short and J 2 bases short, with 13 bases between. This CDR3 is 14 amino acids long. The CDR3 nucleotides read TGCGCCAGCAGCCCGTCCGCGGGAACCTACGAGCAGTACTTC. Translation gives CASSPSAGTYEQYF.

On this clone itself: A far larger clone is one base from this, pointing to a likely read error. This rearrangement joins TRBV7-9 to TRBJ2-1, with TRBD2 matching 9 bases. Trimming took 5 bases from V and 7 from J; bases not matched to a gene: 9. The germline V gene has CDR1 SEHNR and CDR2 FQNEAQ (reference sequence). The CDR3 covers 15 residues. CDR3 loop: CASSPRTSVRNEQFF. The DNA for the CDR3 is TGTGCCAGCAGCCCTCGGACTAGCGTGAGGAATGAGCAGTTCTTC.

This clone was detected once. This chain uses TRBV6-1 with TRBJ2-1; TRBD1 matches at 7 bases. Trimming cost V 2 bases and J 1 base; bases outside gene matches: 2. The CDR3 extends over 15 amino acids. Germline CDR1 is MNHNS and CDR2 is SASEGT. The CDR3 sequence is CASSEYRGSYNEQFF. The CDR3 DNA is TGTGCCAGCAGTGAATACAGGGGTTCCTACAATGAGCAGTTCTTC.

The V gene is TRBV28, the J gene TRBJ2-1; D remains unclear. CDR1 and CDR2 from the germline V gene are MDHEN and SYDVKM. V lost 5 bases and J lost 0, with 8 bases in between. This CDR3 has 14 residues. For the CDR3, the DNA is TGTGCCAGCAGTCTACGTAGCTCCTACAATGAGCAGTTCTTC. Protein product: CASSLRSSYNEQFF.

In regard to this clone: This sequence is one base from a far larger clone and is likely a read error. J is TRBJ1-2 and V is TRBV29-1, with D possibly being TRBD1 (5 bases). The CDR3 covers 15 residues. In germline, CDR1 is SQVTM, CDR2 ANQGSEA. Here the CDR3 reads CSIEVLGQGYYGYTF. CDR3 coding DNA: TGCAGCATTGAAGTATTAGGGCAGGGATACTATGGCTACACCTTC.

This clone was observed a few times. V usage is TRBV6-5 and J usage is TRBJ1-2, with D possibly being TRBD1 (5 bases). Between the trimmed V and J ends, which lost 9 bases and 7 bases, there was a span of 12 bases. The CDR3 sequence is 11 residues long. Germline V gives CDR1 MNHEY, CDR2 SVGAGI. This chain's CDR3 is CASRQGGGYTF. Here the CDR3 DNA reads TGTGCCAGTCGCCAGGGCGGTGGCTACACCTTC.